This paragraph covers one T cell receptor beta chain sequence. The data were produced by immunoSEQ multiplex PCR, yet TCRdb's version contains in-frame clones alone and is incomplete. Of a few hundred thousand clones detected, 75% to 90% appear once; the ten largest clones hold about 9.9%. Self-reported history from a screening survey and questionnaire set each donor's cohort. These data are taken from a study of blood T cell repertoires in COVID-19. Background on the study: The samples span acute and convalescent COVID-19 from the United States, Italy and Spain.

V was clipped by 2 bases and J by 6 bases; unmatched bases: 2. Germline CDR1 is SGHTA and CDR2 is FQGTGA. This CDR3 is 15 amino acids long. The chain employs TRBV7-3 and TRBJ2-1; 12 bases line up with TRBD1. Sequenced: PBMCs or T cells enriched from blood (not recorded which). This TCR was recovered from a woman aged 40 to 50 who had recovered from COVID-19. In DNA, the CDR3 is TGTGCCAGCAGCTTAGGGACAGGGGGCTTCAATGAGCAGTTCTTC. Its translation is CASSLGTGGFNEQFF.